This TCR beta chain was profiled in a study of OX40 agonist ivuxolimab in advanced cancers. Turning to the overall study: The costimulatory receptor OX40 (CD134) was targeted by ivuxolimab, a fully human IgG2 agonistic monoclonal antibody. Partial responses were achieved by three dose-escalation patients, of whom one had hepatocellular carcinoma and two had cutaneous melanoma. The dose-escalation cohort was about 83% male with a mean age of roughly 60 years, ranging from roughly 20 to 80. Intravenous ivuxolimab was administered to patients every 2 weeks at six dose levels: 0.01, 0.1, 0.3, 1.5, 3 and 10 mg/kg. The paper reports the monotherapy dose-escalation portion (N of about 51 patients) of the phase I ivuxolimab trial. Patients were allowed to have had prior anti-PD-1, anti-PD-L1 or anti-CTLA-4 therapy, and roughly 40% of the dose-escalation patients had been treated with checkpoint inhibitors. The point of sequencing TCRbeta in the periphery was to test whether ivuxolimab changed TCR sequence diversity and drove clonal T-cell expansion. Of the roughly 50 dose-escalation patients, hepatocellular carcinoma was present in 19, melanoma in roughly 15, renal cell carcinoma in 9 and head and neck cancer in 9.

In the case of this clone: The specificity of this receptor is unknown. No much larger clonotype is one base removed from it; base qualities were not supplied.

Patients with autoimmune disease history or receiving systemic immunosuppression were excluded from the trial. In every dose cohort, peripheral blood was drawn for TCR sequencing at baseline, cycle 4 day 1, and cycle 7 day 1. Samples were obtained from an open-label, multicenter, first-in-human phase I dose-escalation trial of ivuxolimab. The trial enrolled adults with locally advanced or metastatic head and neck squamous cell, hepatocellular, melanoma or renal cell carcinoma. Before TCR sequencing, CD4+ T cells and CD8+ T cells were sorted from peripheral blood as separate populations. On the study overall, not on this receptor specifically: In partial responders in the 0.1-3.0 mg/kg groups, normalized peripheral clonal expansion was found to be among the lowest, especially among CD8+ T cells. Low levels of normalized T-cell clonal expansion were also shown by some nonresponding patients. After ivuxolimab, more expanded clones were found on average in CD8+ T cells than in CD4+ T cells. Clonal expansion of both CD4+ and CD8+ blood T cells was observed from baseline to week 6 at doses 0.1 to 3.0 mg/kg. Antigen specificity was not determined for the clonally expanded peripheral T cells.

From its cysteine to its phenylalanine, the CDR3 spans 18 amino acids. The only DNA kept is the CDR3, 54 bases in frame from the first base. Genomic DNA was extracted from sorted cells for sequencing of the TCRbeta CDR3 region. TCRbeta CDR3 regions were sequenced using the immunoSEQ Assay. TCRdb retrieved this table from immuneACCESS and kept in-frame rearrangements only. Not all clones are present; in checked studies, unresolved V genes account for under half, and no reason is known for the remainder. Across this sample there are around 39,000 clones, with 81% seen only once. 22% of the sample belongs to the ten largest clones.

The clonotype comes from an adult with an advanced solid tumor such as melanoma, head and neck, liver or kidney cancer. The rearrangement combines TRBV21-1 with TRBJ2-3; no DNA check was done on the table's D call, TRBD1. TRBV21-1 is given as a pseudogene. The starting material was CD4+ or CD8+ T cells sorted from blood, obtained in a trial of the OX40 agonist ivuxolimab. The CDR3: CASSSQNGGSAPADTQYF. The DNA sequence follows: TGTGCCAGCAGCTCCCAAAATGGGGGCAGCGCTCCGGCAGATACGCAGTATTTT.